This T cell receptor beta chain was observed in a study of OX40 agonist ivuxolimab in advanced cancers. Study-level points and caveats: The authors did not determine the antigen specificity of the expanded peripheral T cells. In CD8+ T cells, expanded clones were on average more numerous than in CD4+. Dose levels from 0.1 to 3.0 mg/kg saw CD4+ and CD8+ blood T cells expand clonally by week 6.

Profiled with immunoSEQ multiplex PCR; TCRdb holds only in-frame clones, not every one. The sample contains 66,000 or so clones, roughly 85% of which appear only once. A word on this clone: Its antigen is undetermined.

Trimming pared 0 bases from V and 4 bases from J, leaving 7 bases between. Germline assignment: CDR1 LGHNA and CDR2 YNFKEQ. CDR3 size: 14 residues. The specimen comprised CD4+ or CD8+ T cells sorted from blood, sampled in a trial of the OX40 agonist ivuxolimab. The TCR originated in an adult with an advanced solid tumor such as melanoma, head and neck, liver or kidney cancer. This chain links TRBV4-2 with TRBJ1-3; no firm D call. The CDR3 region has the DNA TGTGCCAGCAGCCAAGAGAATTACGGAAACACCATATATTTT. Its protein is CASSQENYGNTIYF.